Described below is a single T cell receptor (beta chain) sequence and its context. Its antigen is unknown. Sequencing ends 3 residues short of the CDR3 end; the germline J gene provides the rest. Only in-frame clones appear in the TCRdb table, and some are missing; sequencing was by immunoSEQ multiplex PCR. The table lists around 35,000 clones. This CDR3 contains 14 residues. Germline V gene lookup returns CDR1 LNHDA and CDR2 SQIVND (reference sequence). These data are taken from a study of T cells in women clearing cervical HPV infection. Study results and caveats: A classifier using richness and V gene abundances reached an AUC of nearly 0.85.

This TCR was sampled from a woman between 18 and 69 years old with a cervical HPV16 infection that either progressed to CIN3+ or cleared (not recorded which). Sequencing input: blood buffy coat. The chain joins TRBV19 to TRBJ1-4; D possibly corresponds to TRBD1 (6 bases). CDR3: CASSRTADNSPLFF. The DNA read from the CDR3 is TGTGCCAGTAGTCGGACAGCTGATAATTCACCA.